The 24 T cell receptor beta chains below come from one sample, sequenced in a study of blood T cell repertoires in COVID-19 (TCRdb year 2020). Libraries were constructed by the immunoSEQ multiplex PCR assay. TCRdb stores this immuneACCESS table with in-frame sequences only. Part of the clones is absent; in the studies checked, under half of the shortfall reflects unresolved V genes, and no reason is known for the rest. This sample holds 300,000 or so clones; about 88% were observed only once. The ten largest clones add up to 2.6% of the sample. The sequenced material came from PBMCs or T cells enriched from blood (not recorded which). The receptor set was obtained from a man between 60 and 75 years old who had recovered from COVID-19.

The V call is TRBV28, the J call TRBJ2-7, with a weak D call TRBD2 (6 bases). V was trimmed by 3 bases and J by 6 bases, leaving 15 bases between them. Germline V gives CDR1 MDHEN, CDR2 SYDVKM. The CDR3 loop spans 14 amino acids. The CDR3 is CASSLTYDGGEQYF. Written as DNA, the CDR3 is TGTGCCAGCAGTTTGACATACGACGGGGGCGAGCAGTACTTC.

J is TRBJ2-7 and V is TRBV5-1, with 7 bases matching TRBD1. The CDR3 consists of 15 residues. V gave up 5 bases and J gave up 2 bases; unmatched junction bases: 10. Germline V gives CDR1 SGHRS, CDR2 YFSETQ. Written as DNA, the CDR3 is TGCGCCAGCAGAAACCGGGACAGTCCTACCTACGAGCAGTACTTC. Encoded protein: CASRNRDSPTYEQYF.

The CDR3 sequence: CAISVGGGAGTEAFF. DNA of the CDR3: TGTGCCATCAGTGTAGGAGGGGGCGCGGGTACTGAAGCTTTCTTT. V usage is TRBV10-3 and J usage is TRBJ1-1, with 7 nucleotides matching TRBD1. CDR1 and CDR2 (germline): ENHRY, SYGVKD. This CDR3 is built from 15 residues. V lost 4 bases to trimming and J lost 5 bases; unmatched junction nucleotides: 10.

The chain has TRBV2 and TRBJ2-1; TRBD2 aligns across 10 bases. The CDR3 is made up of 17 amino acids. Unmatched junction bases numbered 14, after V lost 3 bases and J lost 9 bases. Germline CDR1 reads SNHLY; CDR2 reads FYNNEI. Here the CDR3 DNA reads TGTGCCAGCAGTGAGGGAAACCTAGCGGGAGAGGGTGGTGAGCAGTTCTTC. This codes for CASSEGNLAGEGGEQFF.

The gene calls are TRBV19 and TRBJ2-7; D unresolved. This CDR3 contains 12 residues. Per germline, CDR1 LNHDA and CDR2 SQIVND (reference sequence). V shed 5 bases and J shed 1 base, with 6 bases lying between them. The chain's CDR3 is CASSQTSYEQYF. The CDR3 bases are TGTGCCAGTAGTCAGACTTCCTACGAGCAGTACTTC.

This clone was counted ten times or more. The V and J genes are TRBV19 and TRBJ1-2, with D possibly being TRBD1 (5 bases). V gave up 7 bases and J gave up 5 bases, with 17 bases separating them. CDR1 LNHDA and CDR2 SQIVND come from the germline V gene (reference sequence). The CDR3 loop spans 14 amino acids. The CDR3 sequence is CASTLGTSGYGYTF. In DNA, the CDR3 is TGTGCCAGTACCCTCGGGACTAGCGGTTATGGCTACACCTTC.

The chain recombines TRBV7-9 with TRBJ2-2; 9 nucleotides match TRBD1. The trim removed 5 bases at V and 2 bases at J, leaving 12 bases unmatched. Germline V CDR1 and CDR2: SEHNR, FQNEAQ (reference sequence). CDR3 length: 18 amino acids. The CDR3 reads CASSTPLPGQGNTGELFF. CDR3 coding DNA: TGTGCCAGCAGCACTCCCCTCCCGGGACAGGGTAACACCGGGGAGCTGTTTTTT.

This clone came up once. The chain carries TRBV5-1 and TRBJ1-2; TRBD1 matches at 7 bases. After removal of 5 bases from V and 4 bases from J, the junction contained 8 bases not matched to a gene. The CDR3 contains 14 residues. The germline CDR1 and CDR2 sequences are SGHRS and YFSETQ. CDR3 nucleotide sequence: TGCGCCAGCAGACAAAGACAGGGTTTCTATGGCTACACCTTC. Translation gives CASRQRQGFYGYTF.

Here the CDR3 DNA reads TGTGCCAGCAGTCCGGGACACATAGATCAGCCCCAGCATTTT. Its protein is CASSPGHIDQPQHF. The V call is TRBV25-1, the J call TRBJ1-5; D might be TRBD1 (6 bases). There are 14 residues in the CDR3. The germline gives CDR1 MGHDK, CDR2 SYGVNS. Deletions cut 5 bases from V and 5 bases from J, with 13 bases between.

The V gene is TRBV30, the J gene TRBJ1-2; D is uncertain. Trimming cost V 1 base and J 3 bases, with 9 bases left between them. From germline, CDR1 is GTSNPN and CDR2 SVGIG (reference sequence). The CDR3 loop spans 13 amino acids. The CDR3 protein is CAWSDGLYYGYTF. CDR3 sequence (DNA): TGTGCCTGGAGTGATGGACTCTACTATGGCTACACCTTC.

The chain carries TRBV12-3 or TRBV12-4 and TRBJ1-2; D possibly corresponds to TRBD1 (6 bases). The CDR3 spans 13 residues. V was clipped by 4 bases and J by 5 bases, with 11 bases between them. This CDR3 reads CASSSSGVYGYTF. The DNA of the CDR3 is TGTGCCAGCAGTTCCTCAGGGGTTTATGGCTACACCTTC.

The V gene is TRBV29-1, the J gene TRBJ2-5; 8 positions match TRBD2. This CDR3 spans 11 amino acids. CDR1 is SQVTM and CDR2 is ANQGSEA in the germline V gene. The V gene end was trimmed by 4 bases and the J gene end by 7 bases; junction bases not matched to a gene: 2. The CDR3 region has the DNA TGCAGCGTTGGCGGGAGGCTGACCCAGTACTTC. This translates into CSVGGRLTQYF.

This chain links TRBV2 with TRBJ1-2; D may be TRBD1 (5 bases). With 6 bases removed from V and 4 bases from J, the gap between germline ends came to 18 bases. This CDR3 region has 15 residues. CDR1 and CDR2 (germline): SNHLY, FYNNEI. The CDR3: CASSDGRRGGYGYTF. In DNA form, the CDR3 reads TGTGCCAGCAGCGACGGCAGGAGGGGAGGCTATGGCTACACCTTC. Looking up the rest from reference TRBV2 and TRBJ1-2 gives the full variable domain: EPEVTQTPSHQVTQMGQEVILRCVPISNHLYFYWYRQILGQKVEFLVSFYNNEISEKSEIFDDQFSVERPDGSNFTLKIRSTKLEDSAMYFCASSDGRRGGYGYTFGSGTRLTVV.

The chain joins TRBV29-1 to TRBJ2-7, with D possibly TRBD1 on 6 matching bases. Trimming took off 5 bases at V and 2 bases at J, with 13 bases between the two ends. The CDR3 consists of 13 residues. The germline V gene encodes CDR1 SQVTM and CDR2 ANQGSEA. In DNA form, the CDR3 reads TGCAGCGTTACAGGGAGAGGGGCCTACGAGCAGTACTTC. This encodes CSVTGRGAYEQYF.

DNA for the CDR3: TGTGCCACCTCGACAGGGAACACTGAAGCTTTCTTT. This sequence encodes CATSTGNTEAFF. The rearrangement joins TRBV6-5 to TRBJ1-1, with a tentative D call TRBD1 (6 bases). Germline-derived CDR1 and CDR2 are MNHEY and SVGAGI. This CDR3 is built from 12 residues. Between the trimmed V and J ends, which lost 10 bases and 1 base, there was a span of 10 bases.

The V call is TRBV19, the J call TRBJ1-6; the D is unclear. The CDR3 runs 15 residues. Trimming left V 1 base short and J 7 bases short, with 11 bases between. Germline values: CDR1 LNHDA, CDR2 SQIVND (reference sequence). CDR3 nucleotides: TGTGCCAGTAGTATAGCCCGGGGATCGAATTCACCCCTCCACTTT. It yields the protein CASSIARGSNSPLHF.

The chain carries TRBV7-3 and TRBJ2-3; 8 nucleotides match TRBD1. This CDR3 spans 15 amino acids. Germline-derived CDR1 and CDR2 are SGHTA and FQGTGA. Trimming cost V 3 bases and J 1 base; bases outside gene matches: 3. CDR3 DNA: TGTGCCAGCAGCTTTCCACAGGGGGGCACAGATACGCAGTATTTT. This encodes CASSFPQGGTDTQYF.

V and J are TRBV29-1 and TRBJ2-4; 10 bases are a match to TRBD1. Per the germline V gene, CDR1 is SQVTM and CDR2 is ANQGSEA. The CDR3 runs to 13 residues. V lost 7 bases to trimming and J lost 8 bases; unmatched junction nucleotides: 8. The CDR3 coding sequence is TGCAGCGCACGACAGGGGGCAGGGGACATTCAGTACTTC. Translated: CSARQGAGDIQYF.

The chain uses TRBV19 and TRBJ2-7, with TRBD2 matching 11 bases. The CDR3 is 16 residues long. V lost 5 bases and J lost 1; bases outside the gene matches: 7. CDR1 LNHDA and CDR2 SQIVND come from the germline V gene (reference sequence). The CDR3 sequence: CASSSLAGGPSYEQYF. The CDR3 nucleotides read TGTGCCAGTAGTTCTCTAGCGGGAGGCCCTTCCTACGAGCAGTACTTC.

This clone was counted a single time. The chain employs TRBV7-9 and TRBJ1-5, with D possibly matching TRBD1 (5 bases). The germline gives CDR1 SEHNR, CDR2 FQNEAQ (reference sequence). Between the trimmed V and J ends, which lost 5 bases and 2 bases, there was a span of 16 bases. This CDR3 is built from 16 residues. This CDR3 reads CASSPQGGTGNQPQHF. CDR3 DNA sequence: TGTGCCAGCAGCCCCCAGGGAGGGACGGGCAATCAGCCCCAGCATTTT.

The chain employs TRBV5-6 and TRBJ1-3; 9 bases agree with TRBD1. Trimming at V came to 2 bases and at J to 4 bases, leaving 7 bases not matched to a gene. The CDR3 length is 16 residues. Germline V gene lookup returns CDR1 SGHDT and CDR2 YYEEEE. As DNA, the CDR3 is TGTGCCAGCAGCTTAACCGGGACAGGGTTCGGAAACACCATATATTTT. It specifies CASSLTGTGFGNTIYF.

This rearrangement joins TRBV28 to TRBJ2-1; 14 positions agree with TRBD2. CDR1 is MDHEN, CDR2 SYDVKM, per germline. The CDR3 has 15 amino acids. Trimming at V came to 4 bases and at J to 10 bases, leaving 6 bases not matched to a gene. CDR3 sequence (DNA): TGTGCCAGCAGTTCCGGGACTAGCGGGAGTGGAGAGCAGTTCTTC. Residues: CASSSGTSGSGEQFF.

The chain is built from TRBV3-1 (or the pseudogene TRBV3-2) and TRBJ2-1; weak D call: TRBD1 (5 bases). Trimming took off 1 base at V and 12 bases at J, with 13 bases between the two ends. This CDR3 spans 13 amino acids. Germline V gives CDR1 LGHDT, CDR2 YNNKEL (reference sequence). CDR3: CASSQAGQGVQFF. Here the CDR3 DNA reads TGTGCCAGCAGCCAAGCCGGGCAGGGTGTGCAGTTCTTC.

This chain joins TRBV5-4 and TRBJ1-5; 9 nucleotides match TRBD1. In germline, CDR1 is SGHNT, CDR2 YYREEE (reference sequence). V lost 1 base, J lost 5 bases, and 7 bases stayed unmatched. This CDR3 is 16 amino acids long. This chain's CDR3 is CASSLTGTGFDQPQHF. The CDR3 DNA reads TGTGCCAGCAGCTTGACCGGGACAGGGTTCGATCAGCCCCAGCATTTT.